The sequence of this T cell receptor beta chain was determined in a study of T cells after yellow fever vaccination. On the study more broadly: Preparation used SMART-Seq v4 Ultra Low Input for the low-cell-number fractions. General study points: Re-detected after boosting: most primary clones, around 97% of CD4 and about 85% of CD8. Clonotypes shared by both compartments, CD4 and CD8, made up a small share. Contamination by abundant bulk-population clonotypes could be present in FACS-sorted repertoires.

From the 5' RACE reads, TCRdb called clonotypes with MiXCR, one entry per CDR3 protein. The sample shows 310,000 or so distinct CDR3 sequences, approximately 7% of them seen only once. This clonotype appeared a few times. Its antigen is not known. V dropped 3 bases and J dropped 2; count of bases not matched to a gene: 5. Looked up from germline, CDR1 is SGHRS and CDR2 is YFSETQ. The CDR3 contains 16 residues. The V and J genes are TRBV5-1 and TRBJ2-5; 12 bases match TRBD2. The material was PBMCs, obtained 45 days after the first yellow fever vaccination. The TCR was taken from a man aged 18 to 29 who received the YFV17D yellow fever vaccine. The CDR3 sequence: CASSSSTSGGQETQYF. The DNA for the CDR3 is TGCGCCAGCAGCTCTTCGACTAGCGGGGGTCAAGAGACCCAGTACTTC.